This T cell receptor (beta chain) was profiled in a study of T cell responses to AZD1222 COVID-19 vaccine. V gave up 5 bases and J gave up 4 bases, with 16 bases separating them. The CDR3 is 15 residues long. In germline, CDR1 is LNHDA, CDR2 SQIVND (reference sequence). This clone has just a few counts. Antigen specificity is unknown. Method: immunoSEQ multiplex PCR; TCRdb's copy keeps in-frame clones and lacks some. The sample includes 89,000 or so clones, more than 85% of them seen just once. Study findings and constraints: Clonal diversity may have been underestimated in mostly white British donors. Variant regions that are unmutated are reportedly the target of nearly half of spike-specific TCRs. Just five or six AZD1222 recipients were seropositive at baseline. Dominant at 160-218 and 743-854, vaccine-associated CD4 TCRs also spanned spike.

The material was peripheral blood, obtained 28 days after the second AZD1222 dose. The chain has TRBV19 and TRBJ2-3, with a weak D call TRBD2 (6 bases). The clonotype comes from an adult who received the AZD1222 COVID-19 vaccine. Here the CDR3 DNA reads TGTGCCAGTAGTTCCCAGGACTGGGAGGCAGATACGCAGTATTTT. Its translation is CASSSQDWEADTQYF.